Given below is one TCR beta chain in context. This entry belongs to a study of shared clonotypes between healthy human individuals. The CDR3 spans 15 residues. Per germline, CDR1 MDHEN and CDR2 SYDVKM. Trimming removed 6 bases at V and 7 bases at J, with 19 bases between. CD45RO negativity and positive selection for CCR7 defined naive CD8 cells, a population that excluded terminally differentiated effector memory CD45RA+ cells. Using immunoSEQ multiplex PCR, the repertoire was profiled, and TCRdb retains in-frame clones only, with some absent. The profile covers around 1,900,000 clones, with roughly 95% appearing a single time and approximately 1.7% taken by the ten largest.

The chain has TRBV28 and TRBJ2-4; the D call may be TRBD1 or TRBD2 (6 bases each). The sequence came from a man aged 18-30 years in good health. Some clones in this sample may be carry-over from other donors' samples. Specimen: naive CD8+ T cells from PBMCs. CDR3 residues: CASSLGGRRPNIQYF. The CDR3 DNA is TGTGCCAGCAGCCTAGGGGGGCGAAGGCCCAACATTCAGTACTTC.